What follows are 27 T cell receptor beta chains derived from one specimen sequenced in a study of PD-L1 blockade in urothelial cancer. The table came from immunoSEQ multiplex PCR; TCRdb's copy has only in-frame clones and leaves some out. The table has under 50,000 clones, approximately 90% seen once. The starting material was PBMCs, obtained around atezolizumab (anti-PD-L1) treatment. The receptors shown here come from a man aged 70 or older with urothelial cancer.

This chain uses TRBV9 with TRBJ2-5; D remains ambiguous. The CDR3 consists of 8 residues. CDR1 SGDLS and CDR2 YYNGEE come from the germline V gene. Trimming removed 6 bases at V and 10 bases at J, with 4 bases between. CDR3: CASKSQYF. The CDR3 nucleotides are TGTGCCAGCAAGAGCCAGTACTTC.

The V and J genes are TRBV13 and TRBJ1-1; D might be TRBD1 (6 bases). The length of the CDR3 is 13 residues. Germline CDR1 reads PRHDT; CDR2 reads FYEKMQ (reference sequence). V was trimmed by 5 bases and J by 5 bases, leaving 12 bases between them. The chain's CDR3 is CASSADSRTEAFF. CDR3 DNA sequence: TGTGCCAGCAGCGCGGACAGTCGGACTGAAGCTTTCTTT. Filled out from reference TRBV13 and TRBJ1-1, the complete variable domain reads AAGVIQSPRHLIKEKRETATLKCYPIPRHDTVYWYQQGPGQDPQFLISFYEKMQSDKGSIPDRFSAQQFSDYHSELNMSSLELGDSALYFCASSADSRTEAFFGQGTRLTVV.

This chain joins TRBV6-6 and TRBJ2-3, with TRBD1 matching over 8 bases. This CDR3 is 15 amino acids long. V lost 4 bases to trimming and J lost 1 base; unmatched junction nucleotides: 4. CDR1 MNHNY and CDR2 SVGAGI come from the germline V gene (reference sequence). This CDR3 is CASSSLTGGTDTQYF. The CDR3 DNA reads TGTGCCAGCAGTTCCTTGACAGGGGGCACAGATACGCAGTATTTT.

The chain carries TRBV29-1 and TRBJ2-3; 13 bases align to TRBD2. This CDR3 contains 18 residues. Per germline, CDR1 SQVTM and CDR2 ANQGSEA. V was pared by 3 bases and J by 5 bases, with 14 bases of the junction left unmatched. CDR3 loop: CSVEGVPGLAGRGDTQYF. CDR3 sequence (DNA): TGCAGCGTTGAGGGGGTTCCGGGACTAGCGGGAAGGGGAGATACGCAGTATTTT.

The chain employs TRBV5-1 and TRBJ2-5; 8 bases match TRBD1. Unmatched junction bases numbered 5, after V lost 6 bases and J lost 1 base. The CDR3 is 14 residues long. Germline CDR1 and CDR2: SGHRS and YFSETQ. CDR3 in DNA: TGCGCCAGCAACTTCAGGGGGCGCCAAGAGACCCAGTACTTC. It is translated as CASNFRGRQETQYF.

The chain is built from TRBV28 and TRBJ2-5; 9 bases fit TRBD1. CDR3 length: 15 residues. J gave up 3 bases and V 7 bases, and 9 bases lay outside the gene matches. CDR1 is MDHEN, CDR2 SYDVKM, per germline. DNA for the CDR3: TGTGCCAGCATTCCTTCCGGGACAGGGAAAGAGACCCAGTACTTC. Translating it yields CASIPSGTGKETQYF.

V is TRBV9 and J is TRBJ2-1; 11 nucleotides line up with TRBD2. V lost 2 bases, J lost 9 bases, and 10 bases stayed unmatched. Looked up from germline, CDR1 is SGDLS and CDR2 is YYNGEE. This CDR3 contains 16 residues. CDR3 region: CASSVHPGLADGEQFF. Written as DNA, the CDR3 is TGTGCCAGCAGCGTCCACCCGGGACTAGCGGACGGTGAGCAGTTCTTC.

This clone was seen only once. This rearrangement joins TRBV5-1 to TRBJ2-7; 7 nucleotides line up with TRBD2. This CDR3 has 14 residues. Losses at the gene ends were 4 bases for V and 1 base for J; bases not matched to a gene: 5. Germline CDR1 SGHRS, CDR2 YFSETQ. The CDR3 loop reads CASSPGEGSYEQYF. In DNA form, the CDR3 reads TGCGCCAGCAGCCCTGGGGAGGGTTCCTACGAGCAGTACTTC.

The chain joins TRBV7-2 to TRBJ1-1; possible D gene TRBD1, 6 bases. V lost 9 bases, J lost 0 bases, and 11 bases lay in between. CDR1 is SGHTA, CDR2 FQGNSA, per germline. The CDR3 contains 13 residues. CDR3 loop: CASTRGLNTEAFF. Here the CDR3 DNA reads TGTGCCAGTACCAGGGGCTTGAACACTGAAGCTTTCTTT.

The V call is TRBV15, the J call TRBJ1-5, with unresolved D. Trimming removed 1 base at V and 6 bases at J, with 7 bases between. Germline V gives CDR1 LNHNV, CDR2 YYDKDF (reference sequence). The CDR3 spans 13 residues. The CDR3 nucleotides read TGTGCCACCAGCAGAGGTGCTACTCAGCCCCAGCATTTT. Protein product: CATSRGATQPQHF.

This sequence joins TRBV6-5 and TRBJ2-7; D is possibly TRBD1 (5 bases). The V gene's germline CDR1 is MNHEY and CDR2 SVGAGI. The CDR3 totals 13 residues. Trimming took off 0 bases at V and 7 bases at J, with 10 bases between the two ends. The CDR3 region has the DNA TGTGCCAGCAGTTACTCAGGGGTGGAGGAGCAGTACTTC. This codes for CASSYSGVEEQYF.

The chain recombines TRBV2 with TRBJ1-3; D possibly corresponds to TRBD1 (5 bases). Deletions cut 3 bases from V and 0 bases from J, with 9 bases between. Germline V gene data show CDR1 as SNHLY and CDR2 as FYNNEI. The CDR3 covers 15 residues. CDR3 sequence (DNA): TGTGCCAGCAGTGAGGGACTGCTCTCTGGAAACACCATATATTTT. Translated: CASSEGLLSGNTIYF.

V is TRBV11-2 and J is TRBJ2-6; TRBD2 agrees at 7 bases. The CDR3 is 16 amino acids. The J segment lost 1 base and the V segment lost 0 bases, leaving 0 bases of the junction unmatched. From germline, CDR1 is SGHAT and CDR2 FQNNGV. This chain's CDR3 is CASSLEGGSGANVLTF. The CDR3 bases are TGTGCCAGCAGCTTAGAGGGAGGGTCTGGGGCCAACGTCCTGACTTTC.

V and J are TRBV28 and TRBJ1-1; perhaps TRBD1 as D (6 bases). The CDR3 contains 14 residues. CDR1 MDHEN and CDR2 SYDVKM come from the germline V gene. V dropped 7 bases and J dropped 1 base, with 13 bases sitting between them. The CDR3 protein is CASNNRVTNTEAFF. CDR3 DNA sequence: TGTGCCAGCAATAACAGGGTCACGAACACTGAAGCTTTCTTT.

The J gene is TRBJ1-2, the V gene TRBV6-5; weak D call: TRBD1 (6 bases). CDR1 is MNHEY and CDR2 is SVGAGI in the germline V gene. V was shortened by 2 bases and J by 7 bases, with 20 bases between the two germline ends. The CDR3 spans 16 residues. The CDR3 sequence: CASSYVSGARLGGYTF. As DNA, the CDR3 is TGTGCCAGCAGTTACGTATCAGGGGCGCGCCTTGGTGGCTACACCTTC.

The rearrangement joins TRBV7-3 to TRBJ2-1, with D tentatively TRBD2 (6 bases). This CDR3 region has 16 residues. V was pared by 1 base and J by 10 bases, with 20 bases between. CDR1 and CDR2 from the germline V gene are SGHTA and FQGTGA. The CDR3 loop reads CASSLNGPGVASEQFF. In DNA form, the CDR3 reads TGTGCCAGCAGCTTAAACGGTCCGGGAGTGGCGTCGGAGCAGTTCTTC.

The chain carries TRBV5-1 and TRBJ2-2; D is possibly TRBD1 (6 bases). The V gene lost 7 bases and the J gene lost 1 base, with 8 bases spanning the gap. CDR3 length: 13 residues. CDR1 is SGHRS and CDR2 is YFSETQ in the germline V gene. The CDR3 DNA follows: TGCGCCAGCGGACAGCTGAACACCGGGGAGCTGTTTTTT. Translation: CASGQLNTGELFF.

This rearrangement joins TRBV4-1 to TRBJ1-1, with a weak D call TRBD1 (5 bases). The CDR3 has 13 amino acids. Germline-derived CDR1 and CDR2 are MGHRA and YSYEKL. V dropped 8 bases and J dropped 3 bases, with 13 bases sitting between them. The CDR3 DNA reads as TGCGCCAGCCGGAGAGAAGGGGACACTGAAGCTTTCTTT. It encodes CASRREGDTEAFF.

The rearrangement uses TRBV29-1 and TRBJ2-5; tentative D call: TRBD2 (5 bases). With 4 bases removed from V and 4 bases from J, the gap between germline ends came to 13 bases. CDR3 length: 13 amino acids. Germline-derived CDR1 and CDR2 are SQVTM and ANQGSEA. The CDR3, as DNA: TGCAGCGTTGGGCTCCCGGGGTCAGAGACCCAGTACTTC. Residues: CSVGLPGSETQYF.

The J gene is TRBJ2-7, the V gene TRBV9, with 10 bases lining up with TRBD2. Germline assignment: CDR1 SGDLS and CDR2 YYNGEE. This CDR3 is 18 amino acids long. V lost 0 bases and J lost 2; bases outside the gene matches: 11. The CDR3 here is CASSVGRASGSGAYEQYF. As DNA, the CDR3 is TGTGCCAGCAGCGTAGGTCGGGCTAGCGGGAGCGGGGCCTACGAGCAGTACTTC. Complete variable domain (other parts from reference TRBV9 and TRBJ2-7): DSGVTQTPKHLITATGQRVTLRCSPRSGDLSVYWYQQSLDQGLQFLIQYYNGEERAKGNILERFSAQQFPDLHSELNLSSLELGDSALYFCASSVGRASGSGAYEQYFGPGTRLTVT.

The chain links TRBV2 to TRBJ2-6, with 9 bases matching TRBD1. Germline CDR1 is SNHLY and CDR2 is FYNNEI. The CDR3 spans 18 residues. After removal of 6 bases from V and 1 base from J, the junction contained 10 bases not matched to a gene. The CDR3 sequence: CASSVRQGVNSGANVLTF. In nucleotides, the CDR3 is TGTGCCAGCAGCGTACGACAGGGGGTAAATTCTGGGGCCAACGTCCTGACTTTC.

This chain links TRBV4-1 with TRBJ2-7; a possible D gene is TRBD2 (5 bases). V was shortened by 0 bases and J by 1 base, with 19 bases between the two germline ends. The V gene's germline CDR1 is MGHRA and CDR2 YSYEKL. CDR3 length: 18 amino acids. The CDR3 nucleotides read TGCGCCAGCAGCCAAGATTTCGCGGCGGCGGGTTTTTCCTACGAGCAGTACTTC. It is translated as CASSQDFAAAGFSYEQYF.

In this sample, this clone turned up a few times. This chain links TRBV19 with TRBJ2-3; D is ambiguous. The germline V gene has CDR1 LNHDA and CDR2 SQIVND (reference sequence). This CDR3 has 15 residues. Trimming pared 2 bases from V and 6 bases from J, leaving 15 bases between. This CDR3 reads CASSITASVSDTQYF. The CDR3 DNA sequence: TGTGCCAGTAGTATAACCGCGAGTGTCTCCGATACGCAGTATTTT.

The chain is built from TRBV10-3 and TRBJ1-4; no definite D call. V was pared by 4 bases and J by 13 bases, with 13 bases between. The CDR3 spans 12 residues. Germline V gives CDR1 ENHRY, CDR2 SYGVKD. The CDR3 nucleotides are TGTGCCATCAGTGGAGAACGGTCGTCACTGTTTTTT. This translates into CAISGERSSLFF.

This chain joins TRBV30 and TRBJ2-2; 10 bases agree with TRBD2. V trimming: 7 bases; J trimming: 6 bases; junction bases outside the gene matches: 17. The CDR3 sequence is 17 residues long. Germline loops: CDR1 GTSNPN, CDR2 SVGIG (reference sequence). As DNA, the CDR3 is TGTGCCTCGAGCTTAGGACAGCGGGAGGGCGACGCCGGGGAGCTGTTTTTT. Translation: CASSLGQREGDAGELFF.

This sequence joins TRBV5-4 and TRBJ2-1, with 8 bases matching TRBD2. The germline gives CDR1 SGHNT, CDR2 YYREEE (reference sequence). V lost 0 bases, J lost 4 bases, and 3 bases stayed unmatched. There are 15 residues in the CDR3. Written as DNA, the CDR3 is TGTGCCAGCAGCTTGGTTGGCGGGGGGTACAATGAGCAGTTCTTC. Translation: CASSLVGGGYNEQFF.

V is TRBV12-1 and J is TRBJ1-1. TRBV12-1 is noted as a pseudogene. The CDR3 totals 14 residues. The DNA of the CDR3 is TGTGCCAGCAGCCGCACCGTTGGAGGCACTGAAGCTTTCTTT. Translating gives CASSRTVGGTEAFF.